The T cell receptor beta chain described here comes from a study of PD-1 blockade in classical Hodgkin lymphoma. Every patient experienced relapse after autologous stem cell transplantation, and brentuximab vedotin exposure varied. Progressive disease, partial response or complete response was each patient's best response. On this clone itself: What it recognizes is unknown.

This CDR3 is 16 amino acids long. Germline CDR1 is SGHRS and CDR2 is YFSETQ. The ends lost 3 bases at V and 8 bases at J; junction bases unmatched: 12. Findings of the study overall: By cycle point C4D1, TCR diversity had risen significantly in CD4+ cells (but not CD8+ cells).

Profiled with immunoSEQ multiplex PCR; TCRdb holds only in-frame clones, not every one. The profile shows about 22,000 clones, 60% to 85% of them singletons. The chain couples TRBV5-1 to TRBJ2-1; 9 bases are a match to TRBD2. The sequence was collected from a human donor with classical Hodgkin lymphoma. The sample in question was peripheral blood mononuclear cells (PBMCs), obtained before the second cycle of nivolumab. The CDR3 DNA reads as TGCGCCAGCAGCTCGTTGGTGGTAGCGGGAGCGTATGAGCAGTTCTTC. It codes for CASSSLVVAGAYEQFF.